A single sample gave rise to the 20 T cell receptor beta chains below, sequenced in a study of cytotoxic CD8 clonotypes in ibrutinib-treated CLL. The method was immunoSEQ multiplex PCR; TCRdb's version includes in-frame clones alone and lacks a portion of them. The sample lists a few hundred thousand clones, less than 75% occurring once. Sample: PBMCs, taken after 24 months of ibrutinib treatment. The receptors come from a human donor with chronic lymphocytic leukemia.

DNA of the CDR3: TGTGCCAGCAGCCAAGAGGCAGCCACAGATACGCAGTATTTT. It codes for CASSQEAATDTQYF. The chain employs TRBV14 and TRBJ2-3; no firm D call. This CDR3 comprises 14 residues. V lost 0 bases and J lost 2, with 6 bases in between. CDR1 is SGHDN and CDR2 is FVKESK in the germline V gene.

This clone was observed a single time. The V and J genes are TRBV2 and TRBJ2-2; TRBD2 matches 8 bases. Germline CDR1 reads SNHLY; CDR2 reads FYNNEI. Trimming at V came to 6 bases and at J to 5 bases, leaving 8 bases not matched to a gene. The CDR3 loop spans 15 amino acids. The CDR3 coding sequence is TGTGCCAGCAGGCCCAATCCGGGGGGGACCGGGGAGCTGTTTTTT. As protein: CASRPNPGGTGELFF.

CDR3 sequence: CASSELRINEKLFF. As DNA, the CDR3 is TGTGCCAGCAGTGAACTCCGGATTAATGAAAAACTGTTTTTT. The rearrangement uses TRBV2 and TRBJ1-4; no clear D. The CDR3 contains 14 residues. Trimming shortened V by 2 bases and J by 4 bases, and 8 bases separated the two germline ends. The germline V gene encodes CDR1 SNHLY and CDR2 FYNNEI.

This rearrangement joins TRBV30 to TRBJ1-2; unclear D gene. Germline V CDR1 and CDR2: GTSNPN, SVGIG (reference sequence). Trimming took 5 bases from V and 0 from J, leaving 10 bases between them. The CDR3 totals 13 residues. CDR3 in amino acids: CAWGPLANYGYTF. CDR3 coding DNA: TGTGCCTGGGGGCCATTAGCTAACTATGGCTACACCTTC.

The chain links TRBV4-3 to TRBJ2-3; no reliable D call. Germline CDR1 LGHNA, CDR2 YSLEER. V was shortened by 2 bases and J by 3 bases, with 12 bases between the two germline ends. This CDR3 comprises 15 residues. This chain's CDR3 is CASSQSPTPTDTQYF. The CDR3 DNA follows: TGCGCCAGCAGCCAATCTCCTACACCTACAGATACGCAGTATTTT.

This clone was detected only a few times. The chain combines TRBV5-1 with TRBJ2-7; TRBD2 agrees at 12 bases. Germline CDR1 and CDR2: SGHRS and YFSETQ. The J segment lost 2 bases and the V segment lost 2 bases, leaving 2 bases of the junction unmatched. The CDR3 length is 15 residues. CDR3 in amino acids: CASSLRLAGAYEQYF. CDR3 bases: TGCGCCAGCAGCTTAAGACTAGCGGGAGCCTACGAGCAGTACTTC.

The J gene is TRBJ2-1, the V gene TRBV27, with D possibly being TRBD1 (6 bases). V was shortened by 5 bases and J by 4 bases, with 9 bases between the two germline ends. The CDR3 extends over 13 amino acids. Germline values: CDR1 MNHEY, CDR2 SMNVEV (reference sequence). CDR3: CASSHGQYNEQFF. CDR3 nucleotides: TGTGCCAGCAGTCATGGACAGTACAATGAGCAGTTCTTC.

The rearrangement uses TRBV30 and TRBJ1-5, with TRBD1 matching 8 bases. Germline loops: CDR1 GTSNPN, CDR2 SVGIG (reference sequence). V lost 3 bases and J lost 6; bases outside the gene matches: 4. The length of the CDR3 is 13 residues. For the CDR3, the DNA is TGTGCCTGGAGAACAGGGGGAGGTCAGCCCCAGCATTTT. This gives the protein CAWRTGGGQPQHF.

The CDR3 sequence: CASSQDFRRGVEQYF. The CDR3 region has the DNA TGCGCCAGCAGCCAAGATTTCCGCCGCGGGGTCGAGCAGTACTTC. The chain is built from TRBV4-3 and TRBJ2-7, with D tentatively TRBD2 (6 bases). Germline loops: CDR1 LGHNA, CDR2 YSLEER. The CDR3 length is 15 residues. Deletions cut 0 bases from V and 6 bases from J, with 15 bases between.

The chain joins TRBV6-5 to TRBJ2-2, with TRBD2 matching over 11 bases. The CDR3 runs 14 residues. Germline assignment: CDR1 MNHEY and CDR2 SVGAGI. With V trimmed by 8 bases and J by 5 bases, 4 bases remained unmatched. CDR3 sequence reads: CASCGLAGTGELFF. Written as DNA, the CDR3 is TGTGCCAGCTGTGGACTAGCGGGTACCGGGGAGCTGTTTTTT.

This chain joins TRBV6-5 and TRBJ2-7; 9 bases are shared with TRBD1. Germline CDR1 and CDR2: MNHEY and SVGAGI. Trimming removed 6 bases from V and 2 bases from J; junction bases left unmatched: 5. The CDR3 is 14 amino acids. CDR3 in amino acids: CASSRQGGPYEQYF. In nucleotides, the CDR3 is TGTGCCAGCAGCCGACAGGGGGGTCCCTACGAGCAGTACTTC.

The chain couples TRBV5-1 to TRBJ1-2; 11 nucleotides match TRBD1. Unmatched junction bases numbered 6, after V lost 4 bases and J lost 1 base. Germline V gene sequence: CDR1 SGHRS, CDR2 YFSETQ. This CDR3 comprises 16 residues. In DNA, the CDR3 is TGCGCCAGCAGCACGGGACAGGGGGTTATTAACTATGGCTACACCTTC. It is translated as CASSTGQGVINYGYTF.

Only one count was recorded for this clone. V is TRBV11-2 and J is TRBJ1-2; TRBD1 might be the D (5 bases). Germline V gives CDR1 SGHAT, CDR2 FQNNGV. This CDR3 is 13 amino acids long. V lost 7 bases, J lost 8 bases, and 17 bases lay in between. The CDR3 sequence: CASNGGVTMGYTF. CDR3 nucleotides: TGTGCCAGCAACGGGGGGGTAACTATGGGCTACACCTTC.

This rearrangement joins TRBV5-1 to TRBJ2-7; D might be TRBD1 or TRBD2, each matching 5 bases. CDR3 length equals 12 residues. The germline V gene encodes CDR1 SGHRS and CDR2 YFSETQ. With 7 bases removed from V and 2 bases from J, the gap between germline ends came to 10 bases. CDR3 loop: CASGGDPYEQYF. CDR3 coding DNA: TGCGCCAGCGGTGGGGACCCCTACGAGCAGTACTTC.

This chain uses TRBV5-1 with TRBJ2-5; D is possibly TRBD1 (5 bases). Trimming pared 4 bases from V and 2 bases from J, leaving 15 bases between. Germline V gene data show CDR1 as SGHRS and CDR2 as YFSETQ. The CDR3 runs to 15 residues. The CDR3: CASSLNRPSQETQYF. The CDR3, as DNA: TGCGCCAGCAGCCTAAACAGGCCTTCTCAAGAGACCCAGTACTTC. Combining the CDR3 with reference TRBV5-1 and TRBJ2-5 gives the whole variable domain KAGVTQTPRYLIKTRGQQVTLSCSPISGHRSVSWYQQTPGQGLQFLFEYFSETQRNKGNFPGRFSGRQFSNSRSEMNVSTLELGDSALYLCASSLNRPSQETQYFGPGTRLLVL.

This clone was picked up a small number of times. The V gene is TRBV4-2, the J gene TRBJ2-1, with D possibly TRBD2 on 6 matching bases. The CDR3 has 15 amino acids. From germline, CDR1 is LGHNA and CDR2 YNFKEQ. Trimming cost V 0 bases and J 8 bases, with 14 bases left between them. The CDR3 is CASSQEGTPPDEQFF. The CDR3 nucleotides are TGTGCCAGCAGCCAAGAAGGGACTCCCCCCGATGAGCAGTTCTTC.

This clone was found a few times. The V gene is TRBV6-5, the J gene TRBJ1-1; D is perhaps TRBD1 (6 bases). Germline V lookup: CDR1 MNHEY, CDR2 SVGAGI. The germline V and J ends were trimmed by 2 bases and 5 bases, with 12 bases remaining between them. The CDR3 is made up of 14 amino acids. The CDR3 loop is CASSYITGSTEAFF. The CDR3, as DNA: TGTGCCAGCAGTTACATTACAGGGTCGACTGAAGCTTTCTTT.

This clone has a handful of counts. The genes are TRBV23-1 and TRBJ2-7; TRBD1 matches 8 bases. TRBV23-1 qualifies as an ORF whose function is uncertain. Unmatched junction bases numbered 10, after V lost 4 bases and J lost 2 bases. The CDR3 runs 16 residues. CDR3 sequence (DNA): TGCGCCAGCAGTCGTTCTGTGGACAGGGTTACCTACGAGCAGTACTTC. This translates into CASSRSVDRVTYEQYF.

The gene calls are TRBV27 and TRBJ1-5; D unclear. CDR1 and CDR2 (germline): MNHEY, SMNVEV (reference sequence). Trimming removed 0 bases from V and 4 bases from J, with 10 bases in between. The CDR3 spans 15 residues. The CDR3 bases are TGTGCCAGCAGTTTATCGATTACGAGGAATCAGCCCCAGCATTTT. Encoded protein: CASSLSITRNQPQHF.

The chain combines TRBV19 with TRBJ2-4, with a weak D call TRBD1 (5 bases). The germline V gene has CDR1 LNHDA and CDR2 SQIVND (reference sequence). This CDR3 has 14 amino acids. V lost 3 bases, J lost 7 bases, and 13 bases lay in between. CDR3 amino acids: CASSIGWQGNIQYF. As DNA, the CDR3 is TGTGCCAGTAGTATCGGTTGGCAGGGTAACATTCAGTACTTC.